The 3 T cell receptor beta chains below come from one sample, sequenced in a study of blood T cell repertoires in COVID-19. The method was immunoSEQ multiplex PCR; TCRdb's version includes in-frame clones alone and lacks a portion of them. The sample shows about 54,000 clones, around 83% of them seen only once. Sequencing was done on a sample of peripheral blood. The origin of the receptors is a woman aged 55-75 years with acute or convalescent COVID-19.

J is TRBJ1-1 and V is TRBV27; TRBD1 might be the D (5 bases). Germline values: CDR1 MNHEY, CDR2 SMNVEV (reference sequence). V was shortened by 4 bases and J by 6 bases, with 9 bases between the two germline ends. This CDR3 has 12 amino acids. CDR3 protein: CASSSVGAEAFF. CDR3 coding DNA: TGTGCCAGCAGTTCAGTAGGGGCTGAAGCTTTCTTT.

CDR3 region: CASSPRTVGEKLFF. The CDR3 DNA reads as TGCGCCAGCAGTCCCAGGACAGTCGGCGAAAAACTGTTTTTT. The chain recombines TRBV5-1 with TRBJ1-4, with a tentative D call TRBD1 (6 bases). CDR1 and CDR2 from the germline V gene are SGHRS and YFSETQ. V dropped 5 bases and J dropped 8 bases, with 16 bases sitting between them. The CDR3 runs to 14 residues. The full variable domain, rest sourced from reference TRBV5-1 and TRBJ1-4, is KAGVTQTPRYLIKTRGQQVTLSCSPISGHRSVSWYQQTPGQGLQFLFEYFSETQRNKGNFPGRFSGRQFSNSRSEMNVSTLELGDSALYLCASSPRTVGEKLFFGSGTQLSVL.

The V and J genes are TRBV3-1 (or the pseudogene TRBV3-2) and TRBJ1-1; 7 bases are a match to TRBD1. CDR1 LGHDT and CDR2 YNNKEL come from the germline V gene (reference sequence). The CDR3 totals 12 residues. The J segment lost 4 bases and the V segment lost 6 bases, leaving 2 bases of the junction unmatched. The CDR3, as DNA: TGTGCCAGCAGACGGACAGGCACTGAAGCTTTCTTT. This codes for CASRRTGTEAFF.